Listed below are T cell receptor beta chains from one sample, sequenced in a study of T cells in Graves' hyperthyroidism and ophthalmopathy. TCRdb redid the calling of the multiplex PCR reads with MiXCR, one entry per CDR3 protein. The sample has roughly 510,000 distinct CDR3 sequences, 20% to 25% seen once. Material: blood. Source of these receptors: a man younger than 30 with Graves' hyperthyroidism. Both conserved end residues are part of each CDR3. A D gene is named only where the DNA matches it firmly. Clone size appears in some rows only: once, few, many, or a class for an expanded clone.

V	J	size	D	CDR3	DNA
TRBV7-8	TRBJ1-6	many	NA	CASSLAYRSSLSYNSPLHF	TGTGCCAGCAGCTTAGCATATCGCAGCTCCCTTTCCTATAATTCACCCCTCCACTTT
TRBV6-1	TRBJ1-1	NA	TRBD1	CASSARDRGSSMNTEAFF	TGTGCCAGCAGTGCCCGGGACAGGGGGAGCTCCATGAACACTGAAGCTTTCTTT
TRBV6-1	TRBJ2-2	NA	TRBD1	CASSARGQGGTGELFF	TGTGCCAGCAGTGCCCGAGGACAGGGTGGGACCGGGGAGCTGTTTTTT
TRBV6-2/TRBV6-3	TRBJ1-2	many	NA	CASRNSRYGYTF	TGTGCCAGCAGGAACTCCCGCTATGGCTACACCTTC
TRBV12-3/TRBV12-4	TRBJ2-5	many	NA	CASTQDSEETQYF	TGTGCCAGCACCCAGGACTCCGAAGAGACCCAGTACTTC
TRBV12-3/TRBV12-4	TRBJ1-1	many	NA	CASSLALWELEAFF	TGTGCCAGCAGTTTAGCGCTGTGGGAGCTCGAAGCTTTCTTT
TRBV6-1	TRBJ2-7	many	NA	CASRLQGASYGQYF	TGTGCCAGCAGACTACAGGGTGCATCCTACGGGCAGTACTTC
TRBV12-3/TRBV12-4	TRBJ1-1	NA	NA	CASSRGPRNTEAFF	TGTGCCAGCAGTAGGGGACCGAGGAACACTGAAGCTTTCTTT
TRBV5-1	TRBJ1-5	many	NA	CASSWGVNQPQHF	TGCGCCAGCAGCTGGGGGGTCAATCAGCCCCAGCATTTT
TRBV9	TRBJ1-6	many	TRBD1	CASSVRDRENSPLHF	TGTGCCAGCAGCGTAAGGGACAGGGAAAATTCACCCCTCCACTTT
TRBV18	TRBJ1-2	NA	TRBD1	CASSQLQGAADGYTF	TGTGCCAGCTCCCAGCTACAGGGGGCAGCGGATGGCTACACCTTC
TRBV12-3/TRBV12-4	TRBJ2-2	many	NA	CASSPQGGTNTGELFF	TGTGCCAGCAGTCCCCAGGGGGGGACGAACACCGGGGAGCTGTTTTTT
TRBV7-8	TRBJ2-5	many	NA	CASSSRGLPVEAQYF	TGTGCCAGCAGCTCCCGCGGATTACCCGTTGAGGCCCAGTACTTC
TRBV6-5	TRBJ2-2	NA	NA	CASSYSPPTGELFF	TGTGCCAGCAGTTACTCGCCACCCACCGGGGAGCTGTTTTTT
TRBV6-5	TRBJ2-3	NA	TRBD2	CASSTSTSGGDTQYF	TGTGCCAGCAGTACCTCGACTAGCGGGGGGGATACGCAGTATTTT
TRBV3-1	TRBJ2-7	few	TRBD1	CASSQAAGGPIEQYF	TGTGCCAGCAGCCAAGCGGCAGGGGGCCCTATCGAGCAGTACTTC
TRBV12-3/TRBV12-4	TRBJ1-5	many	TRBD1	CASSRGQVNQPQHF	TGTGCCAGCAGCCGGGGACAGGTGAATCAGCCCCAGCATTTT
TRBV2	TRBJ1-1	NA	NA	CASRVGQGNTEAFF	TGTGCCAGCAGGGTAGGGCAGGGCAACACTGAAGCTTTCTTT
TRBV30	TRBJ2-4	many	NA	CASAPLGRQSKNIQYF	TGTGCCTCCGCACCGCTTGGAAGACAGTCCAAAAACATTCAGTACTTC
TRBV15	TRBJ1-1	many	NA	CATSRENLNTEAFF	TGTGCCACCAGCAGAGAGAATCTGAACACTGAAGCTTTCTTT
TRBV12-3/TRBV12-4	TRBJ2-5	many	TRBD2	CASSESGGETQYF	TGTGCCAGCAGTGAGTCGGGAGGTGAGACCCAGTACTTC
TRBV15	TRBJ2-2	many	NA	CATSRVTSSGELFF	TGTGCCACCAGCAGAGTTACCTCTTCTGGGGAGCTGTTTTTT
TRBV29-1	TRBJ2-5	many	NA	CSVVGGVRQETQYF	TGCAGCGTTGTCGGGGGTGTGCGGCAAGAGACCCAGTACTTC
TRBV6-2/TRBV6-3	TRBJ2-7	many	NA	CASSYRVSYEQYF	TGTGCCAGCAGTTACCGGGTCTCCTACGAGCAGTACTTC
TRBV6-1	TRBJ2-5	many	NA	CASRGAGTSQETQYF	TGTGCCAGCCGAGGGGCCGGGACATCTCAAGAGACCCAGTACTTC
TRBV10-3	TRBJ1-1	many	NA	CATAGEMNTEAFF	TGTGCCACGGCCGGGGAGATGAACACTGAAGCTTTCTTT
TRBV29-1	TRBJ1-2	many	NA	CSVRTSGYGYTF	TGCAGCGTCAGAACCTCGGGCTATGGCTACACCTTC